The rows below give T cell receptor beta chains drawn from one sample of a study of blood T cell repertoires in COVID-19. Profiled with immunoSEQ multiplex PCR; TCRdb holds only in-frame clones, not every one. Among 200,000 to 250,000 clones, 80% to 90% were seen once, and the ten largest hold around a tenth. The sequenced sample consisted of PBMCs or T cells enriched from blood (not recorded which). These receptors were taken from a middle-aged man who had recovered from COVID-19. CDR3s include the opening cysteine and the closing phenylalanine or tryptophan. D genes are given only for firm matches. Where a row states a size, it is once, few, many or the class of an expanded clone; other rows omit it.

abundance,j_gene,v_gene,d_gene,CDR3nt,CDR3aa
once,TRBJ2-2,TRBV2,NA,TGTGCCAGCAGCCGTCGGGACACCGGGGAGCTGTTTTTT,CASSRRDTGELFF
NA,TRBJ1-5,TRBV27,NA,TGTGCCAGCAGTTCCCCCGTCAGGGAAAACAATCAGCCCCAGCATTTT,CASSSPVRENNQPQHF
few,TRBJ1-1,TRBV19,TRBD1,TGTGCCAGTAGTGACCTACAGGGGACTGAAGCTTTCTTT,CASSDLQGTEAFF
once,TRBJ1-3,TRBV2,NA,TGTGCCTGCCCTTCCGGGACTCCGAGTAACTCTGGAAACACCATATATTTT,CACPSGTPSNSGNTIYF
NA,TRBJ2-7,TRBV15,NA,TGTGCCACCAGCAGGGACTCCGCGGGGGAGCAGTACTTC,CATSRDSAGEQYF
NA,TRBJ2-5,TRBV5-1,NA,TGCGCCAGCAGCGGGGGCGGGCAAGAGACCCAGTACTTC,CASSGGGQETQYF
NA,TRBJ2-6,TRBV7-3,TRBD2,TGTGCCAGCAGCCCCCGGGGGGTGACTTCTGGGGCCAACGTCCTGACTTTC,CASSPRGVTSGANVLTF
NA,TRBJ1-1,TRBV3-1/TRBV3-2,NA,TGTGCCAGCAGCCAACGTAGGAGCGTCGGGAGGATAGCTTTCTTT,CASSQRRSVGRIAFF
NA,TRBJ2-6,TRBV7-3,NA,TGTGCCAGCACCCAAGGGGGTGGGGCCAACGTCCTGACTTTC,CASTQGGGANVLTF
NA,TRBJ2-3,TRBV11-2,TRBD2,TGTGCCAGCAGCTCATTAGCGGGGGGCACAGATACGCAGTATTTT,CASSSLAGGTDTQYF
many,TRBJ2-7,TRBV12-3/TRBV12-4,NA,TGTGCCAGCAGCCTAGGATACGAGCAGTACTTC,CASSLGYEQYF
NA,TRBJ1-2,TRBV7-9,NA,TGTGCCAGCAGCTTAGAAGCGGTACCCACCTTC,CASSLEAVPTF
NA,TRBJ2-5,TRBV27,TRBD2,TGTGCCAGCAGTTTAGTAGCGGGGGGGCCGGGGGAGACCCAGTACTTC,CASSLVAGGPGETQYF
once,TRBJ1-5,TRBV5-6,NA,TGTGCCAGCAGCAGGACCACAGGGATAAAAAATCAGCCCCAGCATTTT,CASSRTTGIKNQPQHF
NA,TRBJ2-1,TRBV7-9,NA,TGTGCCAGCAGCCCACTAAGGACGGGGGGCCTGAATGAGCAGTTCTTC,CASSPLRTGGLNEQFF
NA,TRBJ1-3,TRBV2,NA,TGTGCCAGCAACCCGGGGTTCCAGAGAAACACCATATATTTT,CASNPGFQRNTIYF
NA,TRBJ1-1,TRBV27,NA,TGTGCCAGCAGTTTATTCCGGAACACTGAAGCTTTCTTT,CASSLFRNTEAFF
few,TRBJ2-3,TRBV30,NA,TGTGCCTGGAGTAAGGAGCGGCGCACAGATACGCAGTATTTT,CAWSKERRTDTQYF
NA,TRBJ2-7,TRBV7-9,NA,TGTGCCAGCAGCTTAAGTACCCGGGAGACAGCAACCTACGAGCAGTACTTC,CASSLSTRETATYEQYF
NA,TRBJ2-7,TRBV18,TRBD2,TGTGCCAGCTCACGCCCCCTGGGGGCTAGCGGGAAGTTCTCTCCCTACGAGCAGTACTTC,CASSRPLGASGKFSPYEQYF
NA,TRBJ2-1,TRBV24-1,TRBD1,TGTGCCACCAGGGGGACAGGGAGATACGAGCAGTTCTTC,CATRGTGRYEQFF
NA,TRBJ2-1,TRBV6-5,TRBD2,TGTGCCAGCAGCTCCGTGCGGGAGATGTACAATGAGCAGTTCTTC,CASSSVREMYNEQFF
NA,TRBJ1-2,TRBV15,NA,TGTGCCACCAGCAGAGATCTCGGGGGTGGAGGGTATGGCTACACCTTC,CATSRDLGGGGYGYTF
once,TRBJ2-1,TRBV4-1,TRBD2,TGCGCCAGCAGCCTCGGGGGGGGAGCTAACAATGAGCAGTTCTTC,CASSLGGGANNEQFF
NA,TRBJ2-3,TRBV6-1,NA,TGTGCCAGCAGTGAACCCAGCGGGACAGATACGCAGTATTTT,CASSEPSGTDTQYF
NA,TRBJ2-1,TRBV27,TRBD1,TGTGCCAGCAGTAGACTTCAGGGGGCTTCCCTGTTCAATGAGCAGTTCTTC,CASSRLQGASLFNEQFF
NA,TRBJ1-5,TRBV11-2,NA,TGTGCCAGCAGCCCCGGACGGGGGAGTGCCAATCAGCCCCAGCATTTT,CASSPGRGSANQPQHF
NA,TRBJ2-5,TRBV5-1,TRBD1,TGCGCCAGCAGCTCCCGGACAGGGCGAGAAGAGACCCAGTACTTC,CASSSRTGREETQYF
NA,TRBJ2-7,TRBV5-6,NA,TGTGCCAGCCAAGAGGGAGGATTCTACGAGCAGTACTTC,CASQEGGFYEQYF
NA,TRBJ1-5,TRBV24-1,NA,TGTGCCACCAGTGTAGGCTCATCGGGAGGCAATCAGCCCCAGCATTTT,CATSVGSSGGNQPQHF